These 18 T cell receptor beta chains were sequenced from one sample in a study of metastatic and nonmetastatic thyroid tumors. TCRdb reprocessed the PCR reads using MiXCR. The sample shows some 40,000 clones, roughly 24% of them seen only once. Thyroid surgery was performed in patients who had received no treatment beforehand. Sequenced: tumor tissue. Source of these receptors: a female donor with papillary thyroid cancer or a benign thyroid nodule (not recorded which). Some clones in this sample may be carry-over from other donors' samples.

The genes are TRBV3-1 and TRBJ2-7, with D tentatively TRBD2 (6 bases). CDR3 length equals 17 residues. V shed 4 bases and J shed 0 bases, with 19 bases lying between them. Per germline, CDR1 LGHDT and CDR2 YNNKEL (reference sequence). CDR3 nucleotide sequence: TGTGCCAGCAGCCGTGGGCTGGGTAGCGGAAGCTCCTACGAGCAGTACTTC. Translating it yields CASSRGLGSGSSYEQYF.

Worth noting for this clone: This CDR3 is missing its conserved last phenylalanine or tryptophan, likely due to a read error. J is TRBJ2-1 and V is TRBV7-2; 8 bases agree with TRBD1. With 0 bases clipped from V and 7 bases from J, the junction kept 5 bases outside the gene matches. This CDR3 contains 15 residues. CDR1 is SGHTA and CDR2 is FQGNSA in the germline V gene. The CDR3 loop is CASSLARGPLNEQFS. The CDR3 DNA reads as TGTGCCAGCAGCTTAGCCAGGGGGCCGTTGAATGAGCAGTTCTCC.

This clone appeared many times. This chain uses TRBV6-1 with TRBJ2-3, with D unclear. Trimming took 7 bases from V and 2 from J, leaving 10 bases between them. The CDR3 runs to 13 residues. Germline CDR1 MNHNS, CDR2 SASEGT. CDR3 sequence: CASTTPFTDTQYF. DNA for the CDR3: TGTGCCAGCACCACACCCTTCACAGATACGCAGTATTTT.

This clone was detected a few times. CDR3 loop: CASSRAGASSYNEQFF. Here the CDR3 DNA reads TGTGCCAGCAGCAGAGCGGGGGCCAGCTCCTACAATGAGCAGTTCTTC. The chain uses TRBV28 and TRBJ2-1; the match to TRBD2 covers 8 bases. Germline V gene data show CDR1 as MDHEN and CDR2 as SYDVKM. There are 16 residues in the CDR3. With V trimmed by 6 bases and J by 0 bases, 7 bases remained unmatched.

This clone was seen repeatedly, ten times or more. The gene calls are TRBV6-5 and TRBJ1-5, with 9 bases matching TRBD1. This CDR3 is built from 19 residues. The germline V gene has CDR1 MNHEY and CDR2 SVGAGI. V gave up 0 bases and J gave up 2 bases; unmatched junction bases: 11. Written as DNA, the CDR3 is TGTGCCAGCAGTTACTCGTCCCCCGGGACAGGGTTTGGCAATCAGCCCCAGCATTTT. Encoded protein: CASSYSSPGTGFGNQPQHF.

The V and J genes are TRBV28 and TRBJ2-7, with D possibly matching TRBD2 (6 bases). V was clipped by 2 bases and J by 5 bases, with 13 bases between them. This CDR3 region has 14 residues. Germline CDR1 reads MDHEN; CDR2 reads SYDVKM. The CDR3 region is CASSLVEGRNEQYF. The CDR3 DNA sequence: TGTGCCAGCAGTTTAGTGGAGGGAAGGAACGAGCAGTACTTC.

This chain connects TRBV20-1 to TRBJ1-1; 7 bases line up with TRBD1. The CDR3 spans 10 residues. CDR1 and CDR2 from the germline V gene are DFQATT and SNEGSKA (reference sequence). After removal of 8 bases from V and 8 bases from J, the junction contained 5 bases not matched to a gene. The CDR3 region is CSTGVREAFF. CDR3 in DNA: TGCAGTACAGGGGTTCGGGAAGCTTTCTTT.

The CDR3 sequence is CASSYFGQGNSPLHF. The CDR3 nucleotides are TGTGCCAGCAGTTACTTCGGACAGGGTAATTCACCCCTCCACTTT. This rearrangement joins TRBV6-6 to TRBJ1-6; TRBD1 matches 8 bases. The V gene's germline CDR1 is MNHNY and CDR2 SVGAGI (reference sequence). V was pared by 1 base and J by 6 bases, with 2 bases of the junction left unmatched. The CDR3 spans 15 residues.

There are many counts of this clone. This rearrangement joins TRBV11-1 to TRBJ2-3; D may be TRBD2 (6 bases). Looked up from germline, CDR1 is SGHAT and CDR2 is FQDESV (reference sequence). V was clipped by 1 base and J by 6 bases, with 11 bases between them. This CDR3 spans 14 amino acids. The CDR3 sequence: CASSLVGRWDTQYF. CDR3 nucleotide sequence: TGTGCCAGCAGCTTAGTCGGGAGATGGGATACGCAGTATTTT.

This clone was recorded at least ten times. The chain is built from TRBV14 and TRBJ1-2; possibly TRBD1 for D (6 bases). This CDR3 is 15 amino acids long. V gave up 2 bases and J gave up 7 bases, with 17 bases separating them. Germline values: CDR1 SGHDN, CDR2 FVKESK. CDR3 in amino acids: CASSQQTGGAGGYTF. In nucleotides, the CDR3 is TGTGCCAGCAGCCAACAAACGGGGGGCGCAGGTGGCTACACCTTC.

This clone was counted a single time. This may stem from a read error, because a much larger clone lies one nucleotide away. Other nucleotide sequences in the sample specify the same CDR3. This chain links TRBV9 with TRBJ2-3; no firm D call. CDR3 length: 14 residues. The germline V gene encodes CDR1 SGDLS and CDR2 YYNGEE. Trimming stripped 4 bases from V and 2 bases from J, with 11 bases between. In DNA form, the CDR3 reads TGTGCCAGCAGCCCCGAGGCTGTCACAGATACGCAGTATTTT. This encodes CASSPEAVTDTQYF.

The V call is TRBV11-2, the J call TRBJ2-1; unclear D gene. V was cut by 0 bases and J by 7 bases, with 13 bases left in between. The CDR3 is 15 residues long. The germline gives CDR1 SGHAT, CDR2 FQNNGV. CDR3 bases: TGTGCCAGCAGCTTAGACGGTGCTGCTGTTAATGAGCAGTTCTTC. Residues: CASSLDGAAVNEQFF.

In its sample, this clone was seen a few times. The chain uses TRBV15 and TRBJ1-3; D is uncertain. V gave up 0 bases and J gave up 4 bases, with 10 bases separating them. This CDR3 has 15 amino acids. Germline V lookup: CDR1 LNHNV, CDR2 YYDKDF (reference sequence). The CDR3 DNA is TGTGCCACCAGCAGAGATCGTCTAGGAGGAAACACCATATATTTT. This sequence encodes CATSRDRLGGNTIYF.

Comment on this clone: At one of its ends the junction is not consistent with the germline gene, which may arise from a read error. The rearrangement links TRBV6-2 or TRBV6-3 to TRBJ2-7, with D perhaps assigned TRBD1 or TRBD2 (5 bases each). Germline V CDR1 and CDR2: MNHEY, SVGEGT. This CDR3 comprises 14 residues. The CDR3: CASVTPQGPYDQYF. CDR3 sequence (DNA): TGTGCCAGCGTGACACCCCAGGGACCCTACGATCAGTACTTC.

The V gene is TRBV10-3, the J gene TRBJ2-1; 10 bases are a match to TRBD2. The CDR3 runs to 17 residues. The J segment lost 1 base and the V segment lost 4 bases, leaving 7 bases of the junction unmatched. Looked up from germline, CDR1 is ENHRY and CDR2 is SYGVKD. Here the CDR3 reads CAISGPRTSGSYNEQFF. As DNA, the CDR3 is TGTGCCATCAGTGGGCCGAGGACTAGCGGTTCCTACAATGAGCAGTTCTTC.

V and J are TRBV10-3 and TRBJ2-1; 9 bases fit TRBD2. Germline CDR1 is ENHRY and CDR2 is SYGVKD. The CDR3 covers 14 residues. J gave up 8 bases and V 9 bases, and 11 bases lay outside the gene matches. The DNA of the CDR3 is TGTGCCATAGGGACTAGCTACATGGTGGATGAGCAGTTCTTC. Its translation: CAIGTSYMVDEQFF.

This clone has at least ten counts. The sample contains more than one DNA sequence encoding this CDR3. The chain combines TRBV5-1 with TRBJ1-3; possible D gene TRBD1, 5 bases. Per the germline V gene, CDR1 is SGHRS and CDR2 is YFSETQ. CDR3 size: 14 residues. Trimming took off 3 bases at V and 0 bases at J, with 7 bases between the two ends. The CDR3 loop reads CASSSDSSGNTIYF. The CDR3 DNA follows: TGCGCCAGCAGCTCAGACAGCTCTGGAAACACCATATATTTT. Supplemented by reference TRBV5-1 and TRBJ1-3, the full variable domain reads KAGVTQTPRYLIKTRGQQVTLSCSPISGHRSVSWYQQTPGQGLQFLFEYFSETQRNKGNFPGRFSGRQFSNSRSEMNVSTLELGDSALYLCASSSDSSGNTIYFGEGSWLTVV.

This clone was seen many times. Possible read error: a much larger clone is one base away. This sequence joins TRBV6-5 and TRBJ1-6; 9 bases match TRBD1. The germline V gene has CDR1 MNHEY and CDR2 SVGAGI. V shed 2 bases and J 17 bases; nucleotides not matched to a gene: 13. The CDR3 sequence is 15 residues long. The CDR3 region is CASSYDSDRGPQVHF. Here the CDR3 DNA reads TGTGCCAGCAGTTACGACTCGGACAGGGGCCCCCAAGTCCACTTT.